This is a list of T cell receptor beta chains from one sample in a study of T cell repertoires in cytomegalovirus infection. TCRdb ran MiXCR on the reads and lists one entry per CDR3 protein. The sample contains under 350,000 distinct CDR3 sequences, approximately 8.9% of which appear only once. The specimen sequenced was PBMCs. These receptors were collected from a human donor in good health (CMV status not recorded). Some clones in this sample may be carry-over from other donors' samples. Both conserved end residues are part of each CDR3. D genes are given only for firm matches. Only some rows state a clone size, as once, few, many or a class for expanded clones.

d_call j_call clone_size v_call cdr3_nt cdr3_aa
NA TRBJ2-5 few TRBV29-1 TGCAGCGTTTCCAGGTCGGGGACCCAGTACTTC CSVSRSGTQYF
TRBD1 TRBJ1-4 NA TRBV5-1 TGCGCCAGCAGCTTGGCGGGACAGAAAGGGGAAAAACTGTTTTTT CASSLAGQKGEKLFF
NA TRBJ1-2 many TRBV7-2 TGTGCCAGCAGCCCGGTAGGGGGCTATGGCTACACCTTC CASSPVGGYGYTF
TRBD1 TRBJ1-2 NA TRBV6-5 TGTGCCAGCAGTTACTCGGGGACAGGGACTAACTATGGCTACACCTTC CASSYSGTGTNYGYTF
NA TRBJ2-1 many TRBV7-6 TGTGCCAGCAGCTTAGTTTTGATGACCAGCAGGTCCTACAATGAGCAGTTCTTC CASSLVLMTSRSYNEQFF
NA TRBJ2-5 few TRBV20-1 TGCAGTGCTAGACAGACAACCCAAGAGACCCAGTACTTC CSARQTTQETQYF
NA TRBJ1-2 many TRBV12-3/TRBV12-4 TGTGCCACCCGGACAGACAACAACTACACCTTC CATRTDNNYTF
TRBD2 TRBJ2-2 NA TRBV2 TGTGCCAGCATAGGGCTAGCGGACACCGGGGAGCTGTTTTTT CASIGLADTGELFF
TRBD1 TRBJ2-2 many TRBV6-2/TRBV6-3 TGTGCCAGCAAGTCGGGACAGGGAACAGGTTCCGGGGAGCTGTTTTTT CASKSGQGTGSGELFF
TRBD2 TRBJ2-7 NA TRBV20-1 TGCAGTGCTAGACCCCAGCGGGGGCCTTCCTACGAGCAGTACTTC CSARPQRGPSYEQYF
NA TRBJ1-2 many TRBV6-5 TGTGCCAGCAGTTACGACAGCAATTATAACTATGGCTACACCTTC CASSYDSNYNYGYTF
NA TRBJ2-1 many TRBV4-3 TGCGCCAGCAGCCAAGACCTGTTAGGCTCCTACAATGAGCAGTTCTTC CASSQDLLGSYNEQFF
TRBD1 TRBJ1-1 many TRBV7-2 TGTGCCAGCAGCATTGGACAGGGGCGGGAAGCTTTCTTT CASSIGQGREAFF
NA TRBJ1-1 many TRBV19 TGTGCCAGTAGTAAGATGAACACTGAAGCTTTCTTT CASSKMNTEAFF
NA TRBJ2-2 many TRBV9 TGTGCCAGCAGCAACCAAGCGGAGTCGAACACCGGGGAGCTGTTTTTT CASSNQAESNTGELFF
NA TRBJ1-1 many TRBV14 TGTGCCAGCAGCCAAGGGGACACTAGGAACACTGAAGCTTTCTTT CASSQGDTRNTEAFF
NA TRBJ2-1 many TRBV6-6 TGTGCCAGCAGTCGCCCCAAGGGGCTCGCCGACTACAATGAGCAGTTCTTC CASSRPKGLADYNEQFF
NA TRBJ1-1 few TRBV2 TGTGCCAGCAGTGTCTGGGGAGGGCCTATGAACACTGAAGCTTTCTTT CASSVWGGPMNTEAFF
NA TRBJ1-2 NA TRBV3-1 TGTGCCAGCAGCCAAGAGACGACACTGACCTTC CASSQETTLTF
NA TRBJ1-2 many TRBV28 TGTGCCAGCAGTTTTGCAGGATCTGGCTACACCTTC CASSFAGSGYTF
TRBD1 TRBJ1-3 NA TRBV15 TGTGCCACCAGTAGACAGGGCTCTGGAAACACCATATATTTT CATSRQGSGNTIYF
TRBD2 TRBJ2-7 NA TRBV29-1 TGCAGCGTTACACTAGCGCGAAGCTCCTACGAGCAGTACTTC CSVTLARSSYEQYF
NA TRBJ1-2 NA TRBV5-1 TGCGCCAGCAGCTTGACCCGGACAGTAGGTTCTAACTATGGCTACACCTTC CASSLTRTVGSNYGYTF
NA TRBJ1-1 few TRBV28 TGTGCCAGCATCCCGGGACCCCGAAGGACTGAAGCTTTCTTT CASIPGPRRTEAFF
NA TRBJ1-1 many TRBV14 TGTGCCAGCAGCCAAGAAGCGTACACTGAAGCTTTCTTT CASSQEAYTEAFF
NA TRBJ1-1 many TRBV23-1 TGCGCCAGCAGTCAATCCCGAAGCCGAAACACTGAAGCTTTCTTT CASSQSRSRNTEAFF
TRBD2 TRBJ2-1 many TRBV19 TGTGCCAGTAGCTCGATAGGCGGGGGGAATGAGCAGTTCTTC CASSSIGGGNEQFF
TRBD1 TRBJ2-7 many TRBV6-1 TGTGCCAGCAGTGAAGGGGACAGGGGGAAGGTGGAGCAGTACTTC CASSEGDRGKVEQYF
NA TRBJ2-1 many TRBV28 TGTGCCAGCAGCCCCACGCACCCAAGCTCCTACAATGAGCAGTTCTTC CASSPTHPSSYNEQFF
NA TRBJ2-5 many TRBV5-4 TGTGCCAGCAGCTTGGCCAAAGGTAGCGGCGAGACCCAGTACTTC CASSLAKGSGETQYF
NA TRBJ1-6 few TRBV5-5 TGTGCCAGCAGCGGGTACGGAGGGCCTTCTGATTCACCCCTCCACTTT CASSGYGGPSDSPLHF
NA TRBJ1-1 NA TRBV4-3 TGCGCCAGCAGCCAAGTCTACCACATGAACACTGAAGCTTTCTTT CASSQVYHMNTEAFF
NA TRBJ2-6 NA TRBV6-4 TGTGCCAGCAGTGACAGGGACTCTGGGGCCAACGTCCTGACTTTC CASSDRDSGANVLTF
TRBD2 TRBJ2-7 many TRBV23-1 TGCGCCAGCAGTCAAGTCGTCCTAGCGGTTACCGAGCAGTACTTC CASSQVVLAVTEQYF
NA TRBJ2-7 many TRBV20-1 TGCAGTGCTAGAGATCCTAGCCTCCGCTACGAGCAGTACTTC CSARDPSLRYEQYF
NA TRBJ2-2 NA TRBV27 TGTGCCAGCAGTTTTGAGGGGGTTGCCGGGGAGCTGTTTTTT CASSFEGVAGELFF
NA TRBJ1-1 few TRBV10-3 TGTGCCCTGACCAAGGGGAATGGTAACGGTGAAGCTTTCTTT CALTKGNGNGEAFF
NA TRBJ2-3 many TRBV5-4 TGTGCCAGCAGCTATCGGTCGGCGGGGACAGATACGCAGTATTTT CASSYRSAGTDTQYF
NA TRBJ2-5 many TRBV6-5 TGTGCCAGCAGTCCCGGGACCCCACGGACCCAGTACTTC CASSPGTPRTQYF
NA TRBJ1-1 many TRBV7-9 TGTGCCAGCAGCCAAACTAAGGGAATGAACACTGAAGCTTTCTTT CASSQTKGMNTEAFF
NA TRBJ1-4 many TRBV4-1 TGCGCCAGCAGCCAAGTATCTAGCGGCGAAAAACTGTTTTTT CASSQVSSGEKLFF
NA TRBJ2-1 many TRBV19 TGTGCCAGTAGTATAAGCAGGGGAATCTACAATGAGCAGTTCTTC CASSISRGIYNEQFF
NA TRBJ2-7 many TRBV20-1 TGCAGTGCGACGTCCGGATCCCAGCGTAGGGACGAGCAGTACTTC CSATSGSQRRDEQYF
NA TRBJ2-5 many TRBV12-3/TRBV12-4 TGTGCCAGCAGCCCATTCCAAGAGACCCAGTACTTC CASSPFQETQYF
NA TRBJ1-2 many TRBV5-4 TGTGCCAGCAGCTACCATTCCCGCGTGGTTGCGGAGAACTATGGCTACACCTTC CASSYHSRVVAENYGYTF
NA TRBJ2-2 NA TRBV9 TGTGCCAGCAGCGTAGGGGGCGGGGGCGCCACCGGGGAGCTGTTTTTT CASSVGGGGATGELFF
NA TRBJ2-3 many TRBV5-4 TGTGCCAGCAGCTTGGGCCGTTCTAGCACAGATACGCAGTATTTT CASSLGRSSTDTQYF
NA TRBJ1-1 NA TRBV12-3/TRBV12-4 TGTGCCAGCAGTTTAGGGACCTTAGGAGCTTTCTTT CASSLGTLGAFF
NA TRBJ1-4 many TRBV2 TGTGCCAGCAGTTCCCAGGGGACAACTAATGAAAAACTGTTTTTT CASSSQGTTNEKLFF
TRBD2 TRBJ2-1 many TRBV15 TGTGCCACCAGCAGAGATGAAAGCGGGGGGGCCAATGAGCAGTTCTTC CATSRDESGGANEQFF
TRBD2 TRBJ2-5 many TRBV7-6 TGTGCCAGCAGCTCCTATTGGCTAGCGGGACAAGAGACCCAGTACTTC CASSSYWLAGQETQYF
NA TRBJ1-1 NA TRBV3-1 TGTGCCAGCAGCCACGAGGACAGAGGGAAAACTTTCTTT CASSHEDRGKTFF